These 25 T cell receptor beta chains were sequenced from one sample in a study of blood T cell repertoires in COVID-19. Assay: immunoSEQ multiplex PCR; the TCRdb copy retains only in-frame clones and omits some. The table records 77,000 or so clones, approximately 80% of them present only once. Sequencing was done on a sample of peripheral blood. The receptors were gathered from a young man with COVID-19, enrolled during active disease.

This clone was observed a few times. J is TRBJ1-1 and V is TRBV19; 8 nucleotides match TRBD1. Germline CDR1 LNHDA, CDR2 SQIVND (reference sequence). J gave up 0 bases and V 6 bases, and 3 bases lay outside the gene matches. CDR3 length: 14 residues. CDR3 in amino acids: CASSRQGLNTEAFF. The CDR3 bases are TGTGCCAGTAGCCGACAGGGGTTGAACACTGAAGCTTTCTTT.

There are a few counts of this clone. This chain connects TRBV5-6 to TRBJ2-1; 7 bases fit TRBD2. Germline CDR1 reads SGHDT; CDR2 reads YYEEEE. This CDR3 contains 15 residues. Trimming at V came to 5 bases and at J to 8 bases, leaving 13 bases not matched to a gene. CDR3 DNA: TGTGCCAGCAGTCCGTTGTTGGGGAGGGCCGATGAGCAGTTCTTC. This sequence encodes CASSPLLGRADEQFF.

The V gene is TRBV18, the J gene TRBJ1-5; no clear D gene. Germline V CDR1 and CDR2: KGHSH, LQKENI. This CDR3 comprises 20 residues. V was shortened by 3 bases and J by 0 bases, with 24 bases between the two germline ends. For the CDR3, the DNA is TGTGCCAGCTCACCGGCGACTGCTGAGACCGGAGGTGGTAGCAATCAGCCCCAGCATTTT. This codes for CASSPATAETGGGSNQPQHF.

V and J are TRBV6-5 and TRBJ2-7; D is possibly TRBD1 (6 bases). V was clipped by 7 bases and J by 0 bases, with 10 bases between them. The CDR3 is made up of 13 amino acids. Germline V gene lookup returns CDR1 MNHEY and CDR2 SVGAGI. The CDR3 spells CASMGTPSYEQYF. The CDR3 DNA sequence: TGTGCCAGCATGGGGACACCCTCCTACGAGCAGTACTTC.

V usage is TRBV5-4 and J usage is TRBJ2-7; D is unresolved. This CDR3 spans 13 amino acids. CDR1 and CDR2 from the germline V gene are SGHNT and YYREEE (reference sequence). The V gene lost 3 bases and the J gene lost 5 bases, with 12 bases spanning the gap. Here the CDR3 reads CASSYPTTNEQYF. In nucleotides, the CDR3 is TGTGCCAGCAGCTACCCCACCACTAACGAGCAGTACTTC.

This rearrangement joins TRBV28 to TRBJ2-5; 7 positions agree with TRBD2. CDR1 MDHEN and CDR2 SYDVKM come from the germline V gene. This CDR3 is built from 14 residues. V shed 4 bases, J shed 5 bases, and the junction held 7 bases outside the gene matches. CDR3 protein: CASSSQREVETQYF. The CDR3 nucleotides are TGTGCCAGCAGTTCTCAACGGGAGGTTGAGACCCAGTACTTC.

This clone came up once. The chain couples TRBV7-2 to TRBJ2-7; 12 nucleotides agree with TRBD1. The germline V gene encodes CDR1 SGHTA and CDR2 FQGNSA. The CDR3 runs 16 residues. Trimming removed 2 bases from V and 5 bases from J; junction bases left unmatched: 7. The CDR3 region has the DNA TGTGCCAGCAGCTTATTCTGGGGACAGGGGGCGAACGAGCAGTACTTC. Translation: CASSLFWGQGANEQYF.

The count of this clone is one. The chain carries TRBV19 and TRBJ2-7; D is perhaps TRBD2 (7 bases). The CDR3 has 14 amino acids. Germline loops: CDR1 LNHDA, CDR2 SQIVND (reference sequence). V lost 1 base and J 2 bases, leaving 9 bases between the germline ends. CDR3 region: CASSIVGGAYEQYF. The CDR3 bases are TGTGCCAGTAGTATAGTAGGGGGGGCCTACGAGCAGTACTTC.

The CDR3 spells CASSLRGTAYEQYF. In DNA, the CDR3 is TGTGCCAGCAGCTTGCGGGGGACAGCCTACGAGCAGTACTTC. J is TRBJ2-7 and V is TRBV5-4; D might be TRBD1 (7 bases). The CDR3 loop spans 14 amino acids. V lost 1 base and J 2 bases, leaving 10 bases between the germline ends. CDR1 and CDR2 (germline): SGHNT, YYREEE (reference sequence). The entire variable domain, with the rest obtained from reference TRBV5-4 and TRBJ2-7, is as follows: ETGVTQSPTHLIKTRGQQVTLRCSSQSGHNTVSWYQQALGQGPQFIFQYYREEENGRGNFPPRFSGLQFPNYSSELNVNALELDDSALYLCASSLRGTAYEQYFGPGTRLTVT.

This chain joins TRBV4-1 and TRBJ1-5; the match to TRBD1 covers 7 bases. This CDR3 is built from 17 residues. Germline-derived CDR1 and CDR2 are MGHRA and YSYEKL. The ends lost 1 base at V and 2 bases at J; junction bases unmatched: 8. CDR3 DNA sequence: TGCGCCAGCAGCCAAGCCCAGACAGGGACTGGCAATCAGCCCCAGCATTTT. This gives the protein CASSQAQTGTGNQPQHF.

This clone was counted once. The chain joins TRBV7-6 to TRBJ2-7; 7 bases line up with TRBD1. Germline V gene sequence: CDR1 SGHVS, CDR2 FNYEAQ. The CDR3 runs 15 residues. After removal of 1 base from V and 2 bases from J, the junction contained 5 bases not matched to a gene. Here the CDR3 DNA reads TGTGCCAGCAGCTTAGAGGGGACAGCCGCCTACGAGCAGTACTTC. Its translation: CASSLEGTAAYEQYF. The whole variable domain, filled in from reference TRBV7-6 and TRBJ2-7, reads GAGVSQSPRYKVTKRGQDVALRCDPISGHVSLYWYRQALGQGPEFLTYFNYEAQQDKSGLPNDRFSAERPEGSISTLTIQRTEQRDSAMYRCASSLEGTAAYEQYFGPGTRLTVT.

CDR3 amino acids: CASTQGQGLWDTEAFF. The CDR3, as DNA: TGTGCCAGTACCCAGGGGCAGGGATTATGGGACACTGAAGCTTTCTTT. The chain links TRBV19 to TRBJ1-1, with D perhaps TRBD1 (6 bases). The CDR3 contains 16 residues. The germline V gene encodes CDR1 LNHDA and CDR2 SQIVND (reference sequence). The V end lost 7 bases, the J end lost 3 bases, and 21 bases lay between the germline ends.

The V and J genes are TRBV9 and TRBJ2-3, with D maybe TRBD1 (6 bases). V was cut by 1 base and J by 5 bases, with 11 bases left in between. Germline CDR1 is SGDLS and CDR2 is YYNGEE. This CDR3 is built from 14 residues. The chain's CDR3 is CASSVKQGGDTQYF. CDR3 DNA sequence: TGTGCCAGCAGCGTAAAACAGGGTGGAGATACGCAGTATTTT. Together with reference TRBV9 and TRBJ2-3, the CDR3 gives the full variable domain: DSGVTQTPKHLITATGQRVTLRCSPRSGDLSVYWYQQSLDQGLQFLIQYYNGEERAKGNILERFSAQQFPDLHSELNLSSLELGDSALYFCASSVKQGGDTQYFGPGTRLTVL.

This clone appeared a single time. The rearrangement links TRBV24-1 to TRBJ1-2; D is uncertain. Germline V lookup: CDR1 KGHDR, CDR2 SFDVKD. The CDR3 has 12 residues. V was cut by 0 bases and J by 8 bases, with 6 bases left in between. CDR3 amino acids: CATSDLMSGYTF. The CDR3 coding sequence is TGTGCCACCAGTGATTTGATGTCAGGCTACACCTTC.

This clone was observed a single time. The rearrangement joins TRBV29-1 to TRBJ2-7, with 8 bases aligning to TRBD2. Germline trimming cut 1 base from V and 3 bases from J; bases unmatched to any gene: 5. Germline assignment: CDR1 SQVTM and CDR2 ANQGSEA. There are 14 residues in the CDR3. CDR3 residues: CSVEVSSGSYEQYF. CDR3 bases: TGCAGCGTTGAAGTGTCCAGCGGGAGCTACGAGCAGTACTTC.

The rearrangement uses TRBV7-9 and TRBJ2-1; 7 bases are a match to TRBD1. CDR1 is SEHNR, CDR2 FQNEAQ, per germline (reference sequence). Trimming cost V 5 bases and J 8 bases; bases outside gene matches: 18. The CDR3 extends over 17 amino acids. The CDR3 loop reads CASSTYRGGSRDDEQFF. Written as DNA, the CDR3 is TGTGCCAGCAGCACGTACCGAGGGGGCTCCCGCGACGATGAGCAGTTCTTC.

This chain joins TRBV15 and TRBJ1-6; no firm D call. CDR1 LNHNV and CDR2 YYDKDF come from the germline V gene (reference sequence). The V and J ends lost 1 base and 11 bases respectively, with 12 bases between them. The CDR3 length is 14 residues. CDR3 region: CATSRGGKSPPLHF. DNA for the CDR3: TGTGCCACCAGCAGAGGTGGTAAGAGTCCACCCCTCCACTTT.

The V and J genes are TRBV10-3 and TRBJ2-5; weak D call: TRBD2 (5 bases). The germline V and J ends were trimmed by 6 bases and 0 bases, with 11 bases remaining between them. The germline V gene encodes CDR1 ENHRY and CDR2 SYGVKD. The CDR3 spans 14 residues. DNA of the CDR3: TGTGCCATCAGACGGGGAGTCGACCAAGAGACCCAGTACTTC. Its translation: CAIRRGVDQETQYF.

The chain links TRBV9 to TRBJ2-6; a weak D match, TRBD2 (5 bases). The germline V gene encodes CDR1 SGDLS and CDR2 YYNGEE. V was cut by 2 bases and J by 5 bases, with 11 bases left in between. CDR3 length equals 15 residues. The CDR3 DNA reads TGTGCCAGCAGCGTCGGAGGTGGGAGGGCCAACGTCCTGACTTTC. Protein: CASSVGGGRANVLTF.

This clone was counted only a few times. The CDR3 is CASSLYVGGIAKNIQYF. The DNA for the CDR3 is TGTGCCAGCAGCTTATACGTGGGAGGCATAGCCAAAAACATTCAGTACTTC. The gene calls are TRBV11-2 and TRBJ2-4; TRBD2 might be the D (6 bases). Germline lookup yields CDR1 SGHAT and CDR2 FQNNGV. The ends were cut back, 2 bases at V and 0 bases at J, with 14 bases in the middle. CDR3 length: 17 residues.

CDR3 sequence: CASSYRVTGANVLTF. CDR3 DNA: TGTGCCAGCAGTTACCGAGTAACCGGGGCCAACGTCCTGACTTTC. The rearrangement links TRBV6-5 to TRBJ2-6; no clear D gene. This CDR3 region has 15 residues. Trimming shortened V by 2 bases and J by 4 bases, and 9 bases separated the two germline ends. Germline lookup yields CDR1 MNHEY and CDR2 SVGAGI.

The chain couples TRBV27 to TRBJ2-7; 11 positions match TRBD2. Per germline, CDR1 MNHEY and CDR2 SMNVEV (reference sequence). Trimming took 5 bases from V and 3 from J; bases not matched to a gene: 3. The CDR3 runs 14 residues. CDR3 residues: CASSLGLAGYEQYF. CDR3 nucleotide sequence: TGTGCCAGCAGTCTCGGACTAGCGGGCTACGAGCAGTACTTC.

The chain joins TRBV2 to TRBJ2-3, with a weak D call TRBD2 (6 bases). CDR1 is SNHLY and CDR2 is FYNNEI in the germline V gene. Trimming left V 2 bases short and J 0 bases short, with 12 bases between. This CDR3 spans 16 amino acids. The CDR3 spells CASSETGVTSTDTQYF. For the CDR3, the DNA is TGTGCCAGCAGTGAAACGGGGGTTACTAGCACAGATACGCAGTATTTT.

The chain links TRBV30 to TRBJ2-7; no clear D. CDR1 is GTSNPN, CDR2 SVGIG, per germline (reference sequence). This CDR3 comprises 12 residues. V lost 1 base and J lost 2, with 6 bases in between. DNA of the CDR3: TGTGCCTGGAGTGACAGCACCTACGAGCAGTACTTC. Translation: CAWSDSTYEQYF.

Regarding this clone: The junction departs from germline at one end; a sequencing error may be responsible. The V call is TRBV28, the J call TRBJ2-2; D unresolved. CDR1 is MDHEN, CDR2 SYDVKM, per germline. CDR3 length equals 13 residues. CDR3 bases: TGTGCCAGCAGTTTATACAGTCCCGGAGAGCTGTTTTTT. The encoded protein is CASSLYSPGELFF.